The subject of this entry is one TCR beta chain. The antigen remains undetermined. This sample stems from a study of CD8 T cell repertoires and HIV-1 epitope variants. The CDR3 length is 14 residues. The V segment lost 5 bases and the J segment 7 bases; nucleotides outside the gene matches: 5. Germline V CDR1 and CDR2: LNHDA, SQIVND (reference sequence). Repertoires were generated with immunoSEQ multiplex PCR, while TCRdb's copy carries only in-frame clones and drops some. This table has fewer than 6,500 clones, 64% appearing once. This TCR was recovered from a male donor with HIV. V usage is TRBV19 and J usage is TRBJ2-7; TRBD2 matches 13 bases. Source material: cultured CD8+ T cells derived from PBMCs. CDR3 nucleotide sequence: TGTGCCAGTAGTGGACTAGCGGGAGAGTCTGAGCAGTACTTC. Translation gives CASSGLAGESEQYF.